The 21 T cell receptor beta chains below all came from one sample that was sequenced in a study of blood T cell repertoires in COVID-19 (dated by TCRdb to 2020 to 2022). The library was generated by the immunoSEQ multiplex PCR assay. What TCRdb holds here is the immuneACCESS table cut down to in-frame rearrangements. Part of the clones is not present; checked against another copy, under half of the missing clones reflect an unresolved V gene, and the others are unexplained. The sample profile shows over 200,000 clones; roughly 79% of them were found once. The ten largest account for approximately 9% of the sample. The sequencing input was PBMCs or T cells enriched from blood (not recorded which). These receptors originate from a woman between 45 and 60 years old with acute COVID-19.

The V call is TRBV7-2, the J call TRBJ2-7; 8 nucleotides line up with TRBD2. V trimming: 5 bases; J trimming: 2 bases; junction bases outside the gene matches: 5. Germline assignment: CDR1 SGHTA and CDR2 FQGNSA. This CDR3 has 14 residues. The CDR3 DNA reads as TGTGCCAGCAGCCGTAGCGGGGCCCCCTACGAGCAGTACTTC. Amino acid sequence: CASSRSGAPYEQYF.

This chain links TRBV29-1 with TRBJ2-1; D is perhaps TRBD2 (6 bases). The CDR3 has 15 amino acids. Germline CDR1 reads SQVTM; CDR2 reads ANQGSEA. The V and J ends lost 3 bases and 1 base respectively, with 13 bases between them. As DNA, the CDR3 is TGCAGCGTTGACGACGGGAGAGGTTCCTACAATGAGCAGTTCTTC. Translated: CSVDDGRGSYNEQFF.

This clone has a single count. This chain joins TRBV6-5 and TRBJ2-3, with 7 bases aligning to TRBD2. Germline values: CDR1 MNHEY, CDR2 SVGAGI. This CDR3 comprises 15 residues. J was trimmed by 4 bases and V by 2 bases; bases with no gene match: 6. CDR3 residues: CASSYQAGTPDTQYF. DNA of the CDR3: TGTGCCAGCAGTTACCAAGCGGGGACTCCAGATACGCAGTATTTT.

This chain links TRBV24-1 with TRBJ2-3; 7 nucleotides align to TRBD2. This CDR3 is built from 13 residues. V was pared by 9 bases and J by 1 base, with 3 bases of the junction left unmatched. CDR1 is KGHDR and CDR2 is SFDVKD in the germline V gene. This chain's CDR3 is CATRAGGTDTQYF. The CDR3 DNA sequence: TGTGCCACCCGCGCGGGGGGCACAGATACGCAGTATTTT.

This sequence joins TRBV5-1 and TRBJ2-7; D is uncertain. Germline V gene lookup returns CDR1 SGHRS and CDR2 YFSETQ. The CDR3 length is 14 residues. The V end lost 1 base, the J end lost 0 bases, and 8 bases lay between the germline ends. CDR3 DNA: TGCGCCAGCAGCTTGCCCGGTAGCTCCTACGAGCAGTACTTC. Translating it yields CASSLPGSSYEQYF.

The CDR3 sequence: CSARQLAGYTF. CDR3 sequence (DNA): TGCAGTGCTAGACAGCTAGCTGGCTACACCTTC. This chain links TRBV20-1 with TRBJ1-2; no firm D call. The germline V and J ends were trimmed by 2 bases and 7 bases, with 8 bases remaining between them. Germline V gene data show CDR1 as DFQATT and CDR2 as SNEGSKA (reference sequence). The CDR3 runs 11 residues.

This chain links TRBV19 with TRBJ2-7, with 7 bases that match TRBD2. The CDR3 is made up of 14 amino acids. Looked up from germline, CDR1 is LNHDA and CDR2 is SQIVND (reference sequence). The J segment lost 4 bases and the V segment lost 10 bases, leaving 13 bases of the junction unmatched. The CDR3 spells CATTEGGTKYEQYF. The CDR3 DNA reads TGTGCCACCACCGAGGGAGGGACGAAATACGAGCAGTACTTC. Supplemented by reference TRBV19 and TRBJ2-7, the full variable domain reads DGGITQSPKYLFRKEGQNVTLSCEQNLNHDAMYWYRQDPGQGLRLIYYSQIVNDFQKGDIAEGYSVSREKKESFPLTVTSAQKNPTAFYLCATTEGGTKYEQYFGPGTRLTVT.

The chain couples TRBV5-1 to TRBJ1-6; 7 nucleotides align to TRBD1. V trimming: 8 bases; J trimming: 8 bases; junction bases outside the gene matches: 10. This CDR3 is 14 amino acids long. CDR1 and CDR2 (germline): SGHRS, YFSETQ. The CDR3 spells CASSTRQGDSPLHF. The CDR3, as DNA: TGCGCCAGTAGTACTCGGCAGGGGGATTCACCCCTCCACTTT.

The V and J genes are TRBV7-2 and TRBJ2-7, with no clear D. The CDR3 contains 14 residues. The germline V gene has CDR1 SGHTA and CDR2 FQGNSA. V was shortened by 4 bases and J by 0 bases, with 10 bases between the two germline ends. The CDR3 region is CASSSTPSSYEQYF. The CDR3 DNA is TGTGCCAGCAGCTCAACTCCAAGCTCCTACGAGCAGTACTTC.

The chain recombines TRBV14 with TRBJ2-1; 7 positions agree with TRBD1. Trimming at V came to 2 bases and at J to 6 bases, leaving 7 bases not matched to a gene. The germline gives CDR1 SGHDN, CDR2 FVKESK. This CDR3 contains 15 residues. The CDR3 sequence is CASSQIDRVGNEQFF. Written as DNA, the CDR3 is TGTGCCAGCAGCCAAATCGACAGGGTCGGCAATGAGCAGTTCTTC.

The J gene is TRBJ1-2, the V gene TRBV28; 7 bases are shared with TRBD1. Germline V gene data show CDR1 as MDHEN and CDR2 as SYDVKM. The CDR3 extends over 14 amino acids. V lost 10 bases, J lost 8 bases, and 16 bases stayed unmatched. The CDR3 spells CAITPGQSFEGYTF. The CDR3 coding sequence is TGTGCCATCACCCCGGGACAGAGTTTTGAAGGCTACACCTTC.

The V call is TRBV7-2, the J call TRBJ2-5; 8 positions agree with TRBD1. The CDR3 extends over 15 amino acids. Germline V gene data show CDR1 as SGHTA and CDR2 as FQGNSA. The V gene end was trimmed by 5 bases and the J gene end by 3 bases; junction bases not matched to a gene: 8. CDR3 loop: CASSLHRGMEETQYF. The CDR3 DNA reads TGTGCCAGCAGCCTTCACAGGGGGATGGAAGAGACCCAGTACTTC.

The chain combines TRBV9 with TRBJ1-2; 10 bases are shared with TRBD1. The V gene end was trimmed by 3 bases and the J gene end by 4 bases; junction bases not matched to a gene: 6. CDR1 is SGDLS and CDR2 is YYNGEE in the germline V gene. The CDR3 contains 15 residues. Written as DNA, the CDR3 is TGTGCCAGCAGCGAGGACAGGGGGGATGGCTATGGCTACACCTTC. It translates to CASSEDRGDGYGYTF.

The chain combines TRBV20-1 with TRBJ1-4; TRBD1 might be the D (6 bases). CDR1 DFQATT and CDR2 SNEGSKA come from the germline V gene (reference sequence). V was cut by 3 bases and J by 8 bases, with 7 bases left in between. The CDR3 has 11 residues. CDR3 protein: CSARGQEKLFF. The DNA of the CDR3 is TGCAGTGCTAGGGGACAAGAAAAACTGTTTTTT.

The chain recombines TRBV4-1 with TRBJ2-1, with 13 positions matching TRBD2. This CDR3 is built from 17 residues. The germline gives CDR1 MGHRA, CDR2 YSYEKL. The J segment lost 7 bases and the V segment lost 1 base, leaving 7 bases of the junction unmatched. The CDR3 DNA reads TGCGCCAGCAGCCAAGCACTAGCGGGAGGGCCTAAGAATGAGCAGTTCTTC. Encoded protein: CASSQALAGGPKNEQFF.

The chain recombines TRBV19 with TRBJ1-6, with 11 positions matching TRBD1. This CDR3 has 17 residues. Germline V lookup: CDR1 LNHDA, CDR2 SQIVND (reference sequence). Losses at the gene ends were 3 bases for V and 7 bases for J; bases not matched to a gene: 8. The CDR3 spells CASSIFQGQGANSPLHF. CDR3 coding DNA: TGTGCCAGTAGTATTTTTCAAGGACAGGGGGCAAATTCACCCCTCCACTTT.

The CDR3 sequence is CASSGQSFSPLHF. The CDR3 DNA follows: TGCGCCAGCTCCGGACAGTCCTTTTCACCCCTCCACTTT. This chain connects TRBV23-1 to TRBJ1-6; a possible D gene is TRBD1 (6 bases). TRBV23-1 is annotated as an ORF whose role is uncertain. Trimming shortened V by 8 bases and J by 9 bases, and 14 bases separated the two germline ends. The CDR3 has 13 amino acids.

The CDR3 DNA sequence: TGTGCCACCAGTGCCAGCGGGACAGGGAATCAGCCCCAGCATTTT. Its protein is CATSASGTGNQPQHF. The rearrangement joins TRBV24-1 to TRBJ1-5, with TRBD1 matching over 9 bases. The CDR3 is 15 amino acids. After removal of 5 bases from V and 4 bases from J, the junction contained 5 bases not matched to a gene. Germline CDR1 KGHDR, CDR2 SFDVKD.

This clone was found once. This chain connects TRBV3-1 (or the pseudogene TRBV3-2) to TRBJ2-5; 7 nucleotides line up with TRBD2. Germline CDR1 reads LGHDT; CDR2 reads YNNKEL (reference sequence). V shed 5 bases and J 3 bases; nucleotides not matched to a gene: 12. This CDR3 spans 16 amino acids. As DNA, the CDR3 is TGTGCCAGCAGCAAGGCGACTAGCCTGTTAAAAGAGACCCAGTACTTC. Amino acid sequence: CASSKATSLLKETQYF.

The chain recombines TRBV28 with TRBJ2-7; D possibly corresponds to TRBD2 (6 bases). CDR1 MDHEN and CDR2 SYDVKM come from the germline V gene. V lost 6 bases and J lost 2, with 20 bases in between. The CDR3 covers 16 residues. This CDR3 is CASRDGGSGGAYEQYF. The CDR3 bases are TGTGCCAGCAGGGACGGCGGAAGCGGAGGGGCCTACGAGCAGTACTTC.

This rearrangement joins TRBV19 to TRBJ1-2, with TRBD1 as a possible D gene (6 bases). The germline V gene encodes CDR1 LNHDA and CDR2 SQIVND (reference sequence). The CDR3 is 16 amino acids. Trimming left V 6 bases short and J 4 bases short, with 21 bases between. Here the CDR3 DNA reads TGTGCCAGTAGCCCACCCCCTATACAGGGCCGCTATGGCTACACCTTC. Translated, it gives CASSPPPIQGRYGYTF.